The present TCR beta chain was sequenced within a study of PD-1 blockade in classical Hodgkin lymphoma. On the study more broadly: With a 2-week interval, patients received intravenous nivolumab at 3 mg/kg. Study-wide results and caveats: Newly diagnosed patients reportedly had lower baseline TCR diversity than healthy donors. By C4D1, diversity of CD4+ TCRs had risen significantly, whereas that of CD8+ TCRs had not. Complete responders had baseline diversity similar to newly diagnosed patients.

This CDR3 spans 11 amino acids. Germline lookup yields CDR1 MNHNY and CDR2 SVGAGI (reference sequence). There was relapse after autologous stem cell transplantation in every patient, and there was variation in brentuximab vedotin exposure. Remarks on this clone: The target antigen is unknown. Compared with germline, one end of the junction differs, possibly owing to a read error.

Measured with immunoSEQ multiplex PCR; TCRdb has only the in-frame clones, and not every one. The profile covers 15,000 to 20,000 clones, with 70% to 80% appearing a single time and 3.5% to 5% taken by the ten largest. The receptor was isolated from a human donor with classical Hodgkin lymphoma. Sequenced material: peripheral blood mononuclear cells (PBMCs), taken at baseline. V is TRBV6-6 and J is TRBJ1-2, with D hard to call. The DNA of the CDR3 is TGTGCCGGCAGTTATGGGGTTGGCTACACCTTC. Translating it yields CAGSYGVGYTF.